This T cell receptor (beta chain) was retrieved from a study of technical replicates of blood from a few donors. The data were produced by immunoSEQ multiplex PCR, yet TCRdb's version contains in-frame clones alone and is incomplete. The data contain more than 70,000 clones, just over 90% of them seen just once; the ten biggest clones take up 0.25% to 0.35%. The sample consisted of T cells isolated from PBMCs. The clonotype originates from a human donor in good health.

CDR3 bases: TGTGCCAGCAGCTTAGTGAGGTCTCGACAGGGGATCAGCTACGAGCAGTACTTC. The encoded protein is CASSLVRSRQGISYEQYF. This sequence joins TRBV7-9 and TRBJ2-7; TRBD1 matches at 8 bases. Germline V CDR1 and CDR2: SEHNR, FQNEAQ (reference sequence). The V gene end was trimmed by 1 base and the J gene end by 3 bases; junction bases not matched to a gene: 14. The CDR3 extends over 18 amino acids. The variable domain in full, completed from reference TRBV7-9 and TRBJ2-7, reads DTGVSQNPRHKITKRGQNVTFRCDPISEHNRLYWYRQTLGQGPEFLTYFQNEAQLEKSRLLSDRFSAERPKGSFSTLEIQRTEQGDSAMYLCASSLVRSRQGISYEQYFGPGTRLTVT.